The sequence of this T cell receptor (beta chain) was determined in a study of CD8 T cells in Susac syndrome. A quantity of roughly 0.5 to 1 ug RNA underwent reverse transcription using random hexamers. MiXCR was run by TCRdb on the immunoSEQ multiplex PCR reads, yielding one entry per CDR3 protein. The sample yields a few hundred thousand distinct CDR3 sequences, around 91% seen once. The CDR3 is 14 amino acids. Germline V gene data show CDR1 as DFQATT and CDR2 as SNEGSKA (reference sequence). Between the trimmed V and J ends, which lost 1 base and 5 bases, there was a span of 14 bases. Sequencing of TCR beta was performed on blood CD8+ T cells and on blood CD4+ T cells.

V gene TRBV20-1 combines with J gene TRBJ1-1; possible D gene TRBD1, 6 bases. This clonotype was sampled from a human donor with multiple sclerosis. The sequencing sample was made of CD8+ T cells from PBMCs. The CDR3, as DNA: TGCAGTGCTAGAGTCCAGGGGCGCGGGACTGAAGCTTTCTTT. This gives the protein CSARVQGRGTEAFF.